This T cell receptor beta chain was identified during a study of cytomegalovirus exposure and HLA in healthy donors. About the study: Of roughly 400 genotyped donors, around 80% grouped in the Caucasian-associated ancestry cluster.

Use of 60 Vbeta and 13 Jbeta primers characterized the PCR. Sequenced by immunoSEQ multiplex PCR; TCRdb stores in-frame clones only, minus some. The profile shows under 100,000 clones, around 77% of them singletons. Study-wide results and caveats: In a later analysis, DRB1 alleles had the most associated TCRs; HLA-C alleles the fewest. A highly shared variant cluster was judged a likely technical artifact.

Notes on this clone: Its antigen is as yet unknown.

What was sequenced was PBMCs. The receptor was isolated from a man aged 50-60 years in good health and CMV-seronegative.

The CDR3: CASSANRGPSGNTIYF. Here the CDR3 DNA reads TGTGCCAGCAGTGCCAACAGGGGACCCTCTGGAAACACCATATATTTT. The chain couples TRBV28 to TRBJ1-3, with TRBD1 identical over 7 bases. V trimming: 5 bases; J trimming: 0 bases; junction bases outside the gene matches: 7. CDR1 and CDR2 (germline): MDHEN, SYDVKM. The CDR3 consists of 16 residues.